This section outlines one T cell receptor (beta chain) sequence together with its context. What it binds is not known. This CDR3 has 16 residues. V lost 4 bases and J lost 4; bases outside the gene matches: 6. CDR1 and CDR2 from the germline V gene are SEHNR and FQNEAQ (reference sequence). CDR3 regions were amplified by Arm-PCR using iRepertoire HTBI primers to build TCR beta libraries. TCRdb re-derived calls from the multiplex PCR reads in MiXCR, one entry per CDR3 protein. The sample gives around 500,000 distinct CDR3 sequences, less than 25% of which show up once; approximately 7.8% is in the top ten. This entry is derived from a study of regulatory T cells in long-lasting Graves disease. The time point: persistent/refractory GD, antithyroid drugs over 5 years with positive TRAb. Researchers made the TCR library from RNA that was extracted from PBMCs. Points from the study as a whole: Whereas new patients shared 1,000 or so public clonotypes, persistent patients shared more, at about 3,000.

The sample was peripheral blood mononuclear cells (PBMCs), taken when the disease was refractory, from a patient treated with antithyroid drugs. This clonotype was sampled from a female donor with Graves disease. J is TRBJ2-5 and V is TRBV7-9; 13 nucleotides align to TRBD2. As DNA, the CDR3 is TGTGCCAGCAGCTCCCGGACTAGCGGGAGCTTAGAGACCCAGTACTTC. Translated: CASSSRTSGSLETQYF.